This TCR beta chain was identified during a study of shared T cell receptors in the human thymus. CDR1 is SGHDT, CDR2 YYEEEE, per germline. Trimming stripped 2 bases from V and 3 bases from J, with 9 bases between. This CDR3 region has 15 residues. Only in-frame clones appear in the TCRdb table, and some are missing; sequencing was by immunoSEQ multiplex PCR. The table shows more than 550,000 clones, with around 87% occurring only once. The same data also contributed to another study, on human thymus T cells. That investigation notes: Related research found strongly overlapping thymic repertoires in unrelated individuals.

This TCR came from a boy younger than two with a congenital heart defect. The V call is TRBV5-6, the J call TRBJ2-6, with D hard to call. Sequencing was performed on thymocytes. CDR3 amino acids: CASSFEAIGANVLTF. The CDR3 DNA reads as TGTGCCAGCAGCTTTGAAGCGATTGGGGCCAACGTCCTGACTTTC.